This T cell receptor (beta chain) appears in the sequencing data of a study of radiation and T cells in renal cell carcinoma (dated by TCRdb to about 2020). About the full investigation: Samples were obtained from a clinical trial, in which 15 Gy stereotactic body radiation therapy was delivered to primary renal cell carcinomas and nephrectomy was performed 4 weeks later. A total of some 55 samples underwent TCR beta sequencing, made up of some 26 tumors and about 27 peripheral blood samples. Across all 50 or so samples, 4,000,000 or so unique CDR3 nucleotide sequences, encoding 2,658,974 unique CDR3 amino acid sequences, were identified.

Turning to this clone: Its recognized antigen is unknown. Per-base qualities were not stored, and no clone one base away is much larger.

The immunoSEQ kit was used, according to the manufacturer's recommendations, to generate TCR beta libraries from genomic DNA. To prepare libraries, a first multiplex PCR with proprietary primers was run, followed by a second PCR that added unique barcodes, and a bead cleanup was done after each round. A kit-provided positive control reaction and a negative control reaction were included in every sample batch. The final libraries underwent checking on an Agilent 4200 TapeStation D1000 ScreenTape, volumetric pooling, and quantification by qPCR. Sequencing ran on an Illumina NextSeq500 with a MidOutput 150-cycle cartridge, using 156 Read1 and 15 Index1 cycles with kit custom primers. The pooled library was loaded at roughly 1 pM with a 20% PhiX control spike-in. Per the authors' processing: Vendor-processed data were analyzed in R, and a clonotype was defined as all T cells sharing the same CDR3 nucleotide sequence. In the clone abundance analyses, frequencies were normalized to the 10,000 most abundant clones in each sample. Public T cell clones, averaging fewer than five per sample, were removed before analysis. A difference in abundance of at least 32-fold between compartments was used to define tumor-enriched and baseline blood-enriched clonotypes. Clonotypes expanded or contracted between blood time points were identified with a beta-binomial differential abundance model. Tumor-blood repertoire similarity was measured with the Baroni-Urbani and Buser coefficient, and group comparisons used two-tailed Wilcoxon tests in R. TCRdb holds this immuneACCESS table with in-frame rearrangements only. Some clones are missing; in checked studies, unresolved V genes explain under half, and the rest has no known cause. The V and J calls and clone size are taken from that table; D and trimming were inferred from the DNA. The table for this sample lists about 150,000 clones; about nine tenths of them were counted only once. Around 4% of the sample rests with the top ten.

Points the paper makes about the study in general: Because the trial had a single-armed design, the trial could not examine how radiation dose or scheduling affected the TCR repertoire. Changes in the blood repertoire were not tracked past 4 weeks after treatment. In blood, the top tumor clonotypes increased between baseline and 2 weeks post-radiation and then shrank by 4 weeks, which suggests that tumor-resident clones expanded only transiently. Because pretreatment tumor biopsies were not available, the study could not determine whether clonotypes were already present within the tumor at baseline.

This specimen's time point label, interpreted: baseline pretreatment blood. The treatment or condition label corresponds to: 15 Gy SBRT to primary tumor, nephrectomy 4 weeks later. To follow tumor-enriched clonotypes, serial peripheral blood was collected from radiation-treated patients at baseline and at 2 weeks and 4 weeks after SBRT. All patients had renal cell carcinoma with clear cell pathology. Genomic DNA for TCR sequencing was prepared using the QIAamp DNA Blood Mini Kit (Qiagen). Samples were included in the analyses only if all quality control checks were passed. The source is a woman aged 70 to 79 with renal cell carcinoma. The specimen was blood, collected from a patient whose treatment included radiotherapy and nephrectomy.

The CDR3 amino acid sequence is: CSVGRQGMGPGYTF. The DNA reads as follows: TGCAGCGTTGGTCGACAGGGAATGGGGCCCGGCTACACCTTC. The sequence is built from TRBV29-1 and TRBJ1-2; 7 bases in the junction line up with TRBD1. Reading the germline V gene gives CDR1 SQVTM and CDR2 ANQGSEA. The CDR3 runs 14 residues from the cysteine to the phenylalanine. Only the CDR3 part of the read is kept: 42 bases, read in frame from the first base. Germline trimming: 4 bases from V, 8 bases from J; junction bases outside gene matches: 13.